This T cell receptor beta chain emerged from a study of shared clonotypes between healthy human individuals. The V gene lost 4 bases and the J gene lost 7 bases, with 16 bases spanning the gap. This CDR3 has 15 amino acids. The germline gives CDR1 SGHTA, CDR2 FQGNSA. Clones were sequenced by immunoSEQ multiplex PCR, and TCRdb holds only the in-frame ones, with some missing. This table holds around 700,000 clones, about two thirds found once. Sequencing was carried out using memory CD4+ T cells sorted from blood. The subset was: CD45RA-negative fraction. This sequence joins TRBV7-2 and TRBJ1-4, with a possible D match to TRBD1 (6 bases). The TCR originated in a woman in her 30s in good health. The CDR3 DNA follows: TGTGCCAGCAGCTCGAAGACAGGACGGGCTGAAAAACTGTTTTTT. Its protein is CASSSKTGRAEKLFF. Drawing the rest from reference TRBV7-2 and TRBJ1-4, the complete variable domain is GAGVSQSPSNKVTEKGKDVELRCDPISGHTALYWYRQSLGQGLEFLIYFQGNSAPDKSGLPSDRFSAERTGGSVSTLTIQRTQQEDSAVYLCASSSKTGRAEKLFFGSGTQLSVL.